Given below is one T cell receptor beta chain in context. With survey level as its setting, the immunoSEQ assay was v3.0. TCRdb's table, derived via immunoSEQ multiplex PCR, lists solely in-frame clones and lacks some. Of about 33,000 clones listed, 65% to 80% were seen once; the top ten hold roughly 6.6%. The entry originates in a study of long-term antiretroviral therapy in people with HIV. Trimming removed 5 bases from V and 0 bases from J, with 11 bases in between. Germline V lookup: CDR1 MNHEY, CDR2 SVGAGI. This CDR3 contains 15 residues. The receptor was isolated from a woman aged 45-60 years with HIV. This sample comprised unsorted PBMCs, obtained 2 years after starting antiretroviral therapy. The rearrangement uses TRBV6-5 and TRBJ1-3, with D hard to call. CDR3 protein: CASSPTVHSGNTIYF. In DNA, the CDR3 is TGTGCCAGCAGTCCAACAGTGCACTCTGGAAACACCATATATTTT.